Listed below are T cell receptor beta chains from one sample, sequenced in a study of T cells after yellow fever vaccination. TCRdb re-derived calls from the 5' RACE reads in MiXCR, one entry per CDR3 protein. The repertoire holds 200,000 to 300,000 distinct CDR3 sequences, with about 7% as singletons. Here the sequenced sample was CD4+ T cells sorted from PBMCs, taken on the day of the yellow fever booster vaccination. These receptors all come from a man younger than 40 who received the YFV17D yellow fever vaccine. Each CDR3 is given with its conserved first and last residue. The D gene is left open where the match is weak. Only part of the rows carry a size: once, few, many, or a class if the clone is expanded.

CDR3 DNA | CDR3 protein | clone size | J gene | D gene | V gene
TGCAGCGTTGACCCCCTGACGACAGATACGCAGTATTTT | CSVDPLTTDTQYF | many | TRBJ2-3 | . | TRBV29-1
TGTGCCAGCAGCCTAAGACTAGCGGGAGGCAGCTCCTACGAGCAGTACTTC | CASSLRLAGGSSYEQYF | few | TRBJ2-7 | TRBD2 | TRBV3-1
TGTGCCAGCAGCTTGATTCAGCGGGAAAAAGAGACCCAGTACTTC | CASSLIQREKETQYF | few | TRBJ2-5 | TRBD2 | TRBV7-2
TGTGCCAGCAGCGTAGACGGGAGGGCGTACGAGCAGTACTTC | CASSVDGRAYEQYF | . | TRBJ2-7 | TRBD2 | TRBV9
TGCTGTGCTAGGAAGGGGCCTAGCGGCTTCTACAATGAGCAGTTCTTC | CCARKGPSGFYNEQFF | . | TRBJ2-1 | TRBD2 | TRBV20-1
TGTGCCAGCAGCTGGCTAGCGGGTTCGGTAAGCGGTGAGCAGTTCTTC | CASSWLAGSVSGEQFF | . | TRBJ2-1 | TRBD2 | TRBV5-6
TGCGCCAGCAGCCAGACCCCTTTGACCGTGACCGGGGAGCTGTTTTTT | CASSQTPLTVTGELFF | few | TRBJ2-2 | . | TRBV4-3
TGTGCCAGCAGCCGACAGGGCATGACTGAAGCTTTCTTT | CASSRQGMTEAFF | . | TRBJ1-1 | TRBD1 | TRBV14
TGTGCCAGCAAGGGGGCCGATAGCAATCAGCCCCAGCATTTT | CASKGADSNQPQHF | few | TRBJ1-5 | TRBD1 | TRBV6-1
TGTGCCAGCAGTCCGGGGAGTGGCGGGAGTATTGAGCAGTTCTTC | CASSPGSGGSIEQFF | few | TRBJ2-1 | TRBD2 | TRBV6-2/TRBV6-3
TGCGCCAGCAGCCCCGGGGGGGCCTCCTACGAGCAGTACTTC | CASSPGGASYEQYF | few | TRBJ2-7 | TRBD2 | TRBV5-1
TGCAGTGCTATCCACGGACTATCCTACAATGAGCAGTTCTTC | CSAIHGLSYNEQFF | once | TRBJ2-1 | . | TRBV20-1
TGTGCCAGCAGTGTCGGGACAGGGGGCACTGAAGCTTTCTTT | CASSVGTGGTEAFF | few | TRBJ1-1 | TRBD1 | TRBV6-1
TGTGCCAGCAGCTCGGGACGGACTCTGGGATGGTTCTTC | CASSSGRTLGWFF | many | TRBJ2-1 | . | TRBV5-4
TGTGCCAGCAGTCGTCGCGCGGGACTAGCTAACAATGAGCAGTTCTTC | CASSRRAGLANNEQFF | . | TRBJ2-1 | TRBD2 | TRBV6-1
TGTGCCAGCAGCTTTGACAGGGTCTACAATGAGCAGTTCTTC | CASSFDRVYNEQFF | many | TRBJ2-1 | TRBD1 | TRBV5-6
TGTGCCAGCAGCTCATGGAACCCTGAAGCTTTCTTT | CASSSWNPEAFF | few | TRBJ1-1 | . | TRBV7-9
TGTGCCAGCAGCCAACGACAGGACTTGGGGACTGGCTGGGCTTTCTTT | CASSQRQDLGTGWAFF | few | TRBJ1-1 | . | TRBV4-2
TGCAGTGCTGGTGGGTGGATAGGGGACACTGAAGCTTTCTTT | CSAGGWIGDTEAFF | many | TRBJ1-1 | . | TRBV20-1
TGTGCCACTCCAGGGTCCGGCTTACAAGAGACCCAGTACTTC | CATPGSGLQETQYF | . | TRBJ2-5 | . | TRBV7-9
TGCAGTGCTAGAACCCAGGGGGCCCCAAACTATGGCTACACCTTC | CSARTQGAPNYGYTF | . | TRBJ1-2 | TRBD1 | TRBV20-1
TGTGCCACCAGTGACGGGGACATTGCCACAGATACGCAGTATTTT | CATSDGDIATDTQYF | . | TRBJ2-3 | . | TRBV24-1
TGCGCCAGCAGCCAAGATCGAGAGACGACCAAAAACATTCAGTACTTC | CASSQDRETTKNIQYF | . | TRBJ2-4 | . | TRBV4-1
TGTGCCTGGAGCACAGGGTACTATGGCTACACCTTC | CAWSTGYYGYTF | . | TRBJ1-2 | . | TRBV30
TGTGCCAGCTCACCACCCGATGAGCGGTACCAAGAGACCCAGTACTTC | CASSPPDERYQETQYF | . | TRBJ2-5 | . | TRBV18
TGCGCCAGCAGCTTGGATGTTAGCGGGAGCGGGGAGCTGTTTTTT | CASSLDVSGSGELFF | many | TRBJ2-2 | TRBD2 | TRBV5-1
TGTGCCAGCAGCTTGACACTTTCACCCCTCCACTTT | CASSLTLSPLHF | . | TRBJ1-6 | . | TRBV7-2
TGTGCCACCAGCAGAGATGGGGCGGGACCCGACGAGCAGTACTTC | CATSRDGAGPDEQYF | . | TRBJ2-7 | . | TRBV15
TGCAGCGTTCGGTGGGGTGAGCAGTTCTTC | CSVRWGEQFF | . | TRBJ2-1 | . | TRBV29-1
TGTGCCAGTAGTACGCCGGGACTAGCGGGAGGTTACACCGGGGAGCTGTTTTTT | CASSTPGLAGGYTGELFF | few | TRBJ2-2 | TRBD2 | TRBV19
TGCGCCAGCAGCTTGGCCGGGACTCGGGGCTACACCTTC | CASSLAGTRGYTF | many | TRBJ1-2 | . | TRBV5-1
TGTGCCAGCAGTTCGGACTACCTCTACGAGCAGTACTTC | CASSSDYLYEQYF | many | TRBJ2-7 | . | TRBV28
TGTGCCAGCAGCTTAGATCTAGCGAAAGAGACCCAGTACTTC | CASSLDLAKETQYF | . | TRBJ2-5 | . | TRBV7-9
TGCAGCGTCGTGAACACGTTAACTGAAGCTTTCTTT | CSVVNTLTEAFF | few | TRBJ1-1 | . | TRBV29-1
TGCAGCGTTGAAGTTAGGGGCAACTATGGCTACACCTTC | CSVEVRGNYGYTF | few | TRBJ1-2 | . | TRBV29-1
TGCAGTGCCGGGCCTGCTACAGATACGCAGTATTTT | CSAGPATDTQYF | few | TRBJ2-3 | . | TRBV20-1
TGCGCCAGCAGCGTGGGGCCTGGCCGGGAAGGGTCGAACACTGAAGCTTTCTTT | CASSVGPGREGSNTEAFF | many | TRBJ1-1 | . | TRBV5-1
TGTGCCAGCAGTCCCAGGGGTTACGAGCAGTACTTC | CASSPRGYEQYF | many | TRBJ2-7 | . | TRBV5-6
TGCGCCAGCAGCGGAGGGACTAGTACCTCCTACGAGCAGTACTTC | CASSGGTSTSYEQYF | many | TRBJ2-7 | TRBD2 | TRBV5-1
TGCAGTGGACGACAGGGGACAGATACGCAGTATTTT | CSGRQGTDTQYF | many | TRBJ2-3 | TRBD1 | TRBV20-1
TGCAGCGTCGTCCCAAGCCATAGCGGGAGTGGCAGGGAGCTGTTTTTT | CSVVPSHSGSGRELFF | . | TRBJ2-2 | TRBD2 | TRBV29-1
TGCAGTGCTAGACCTAGCGGGAGCCCCCACGAGCAGTACTTC | CSARPSGSPHEQYF | many | TRBJ2-7 | TRBD2 | TRBV20-1
TGTGCCAGCAGTTACGGCAACTCCTACGAGCAGTACTTC | CASSYGNSYEQYF | many | TRBJ2-7 | . | TRBV6-6
TGTGCCAGCAGTTTGCGGGTTACCCCCTCCTACGAGCAGTACTTC | CASSLRVTPSYEQYF | few | TRBJ2-7 | . | TRBV12-3/TRBV12-4
TGCGCCAGCAGCCCGGGACAGTTTTCCAATCAGAACACTGAAGCTTTCTTT | CASSPGQFSNQNTEAFF | few | TRBJ1-1 | TRBD1 | TRBV5-1
TGTGCCAGCAGTTCGTGGCATGAGCAGTTCTTC | CASSSWHEQFF | . | TRBJ2-1 | . | TRBV5-4
TGCAGTGCTGCCCGCGGGTGGGATCCCTACGAGCAGTACTTC | CSAARGWDPYEQYF | few | TRBJ2-7 | . | TRBV20-1
TGTGCCAGCAGCCAGAGGTCTGGGGGAGAGAGCACAGATACGCAGTATTTT | CASSQRSGGESTDTQYF | . | TRBJ2-3 | . | TRBV4-2
TGTGCCAGTAGTATCCGGGAGGGCCGGGAGCTGTTTTTT | CASSIREGRELFF | many | TRBJ2-2 | TRBD2 | TRBV19
TGTGCCAGCAAAATAGCGGGAGGGCCAGGTGAGCAGTTCTTC | CASKIAGGPGEQFF | few | TRBJ2-1 | TRBD2 | TRBV27
TGTGCCAGCGGGAATTTCGGTAGCAATCAGCCCCAGCATTTT | CASGNFGSNQPQHF | few | TRBJ1-5 | . | TRBV6-2/TRBV6-3
TGTGCCAGCAGTCCCCTGGACTATCATAATACGCAGTATTTT | CASSPLDYHNTQYF | . | TRBJ2-3 | . | TRBV27
TGCAGTGCTAGAGACACGGGAGGATACAATGAGCAGTTCTTC | CSARDTGGYNEQFF | . | TRBJ2-1 | TRBD2 | TRBV20-1
TGCAGTGCTAGAGTTGGAGGGCGGGATGAGCAGTTCTTC | CSARVGGRDEQFF | many | TRBJ2-1 | . | TRBV20-1
TGTGCCAGCAGCTTAGCCCCCGGACAGGACTATGGCTACACCTTC | CASSLAPGQDYGYTF | few | TRBJ1-2 | TRBD1 | TRBV7-2
TGCGCCAGTCAAACCGCACAGGGTACTGAAGCTTTCTTT | CASQTAQGTEAFF | . | TRBJ1-1 | . | TRBV5-1
TGCAGTGCTAGACCACAGGGAAGTCTCTCCGAGCAGTACTTC | CSARPQGSLSEQYF | . | TRBJ2-7 | . | TRBV20-1
TGTGCCAGCAGTGCGGAGGGGGCGCGGTACAATGAGCAGTTCTTC | CASSAEGARYNEQFF | . | TRBJ2-1 | . | TRBV6-1